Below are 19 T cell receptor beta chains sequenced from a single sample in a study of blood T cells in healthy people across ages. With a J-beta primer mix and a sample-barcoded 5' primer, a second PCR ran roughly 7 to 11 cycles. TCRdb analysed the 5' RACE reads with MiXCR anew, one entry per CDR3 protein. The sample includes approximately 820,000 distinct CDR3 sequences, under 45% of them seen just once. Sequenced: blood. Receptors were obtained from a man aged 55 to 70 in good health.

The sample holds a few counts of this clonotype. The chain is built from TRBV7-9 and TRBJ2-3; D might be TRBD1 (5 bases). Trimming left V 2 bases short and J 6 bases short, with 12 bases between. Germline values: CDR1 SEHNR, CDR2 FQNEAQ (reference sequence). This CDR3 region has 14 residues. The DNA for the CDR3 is TGTGCCAGCAGCTTACGGCAGGGTTTGGATACGCAGTATTTT. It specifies CASSLRQGLDTQYF.

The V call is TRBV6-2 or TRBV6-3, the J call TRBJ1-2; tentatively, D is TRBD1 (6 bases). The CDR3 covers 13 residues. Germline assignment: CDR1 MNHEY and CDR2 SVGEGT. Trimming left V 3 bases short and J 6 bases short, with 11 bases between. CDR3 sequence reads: CASSYRGQNGYTF. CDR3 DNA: TGTGCCAGCAGTTATCGGGGGCAAAATGGCTACACCTTC.

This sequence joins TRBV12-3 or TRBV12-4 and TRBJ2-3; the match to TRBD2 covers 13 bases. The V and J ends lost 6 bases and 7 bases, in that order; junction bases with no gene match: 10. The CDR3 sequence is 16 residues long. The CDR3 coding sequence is TGTGCCAGCAGCCGAGGACTAGCGGGGGTTTCGAATACGCAGTATTTT. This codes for CASSRGLAGVSNTQYF.

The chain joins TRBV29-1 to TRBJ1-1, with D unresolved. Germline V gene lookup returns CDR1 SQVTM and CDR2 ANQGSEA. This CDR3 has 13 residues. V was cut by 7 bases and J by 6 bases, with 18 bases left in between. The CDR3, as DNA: TGCAGCGCGCCATCTGGCACCCGGGCTGAAGCTTTCTTT. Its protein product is CSAPSGTRAEAFF.

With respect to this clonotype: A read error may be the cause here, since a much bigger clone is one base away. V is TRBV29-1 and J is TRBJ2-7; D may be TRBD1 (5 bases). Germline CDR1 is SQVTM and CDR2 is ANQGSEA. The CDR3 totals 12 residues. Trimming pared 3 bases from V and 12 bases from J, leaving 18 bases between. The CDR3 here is CSVEGQQETRYF. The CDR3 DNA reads TGCAGCGTTGAGGGGCAGCAAGAGACCCGGTACTTC.

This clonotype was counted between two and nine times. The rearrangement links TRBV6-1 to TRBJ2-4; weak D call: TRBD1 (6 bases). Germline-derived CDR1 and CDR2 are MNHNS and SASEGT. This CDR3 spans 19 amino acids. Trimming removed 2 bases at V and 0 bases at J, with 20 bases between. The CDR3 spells CASSESPQTGPIAKNIQYF. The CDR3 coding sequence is TGTGCCAGCAGTGAAAGCCCCCAAACAGGGCCCATAGCCAAAAACATTCAGTACTTC.

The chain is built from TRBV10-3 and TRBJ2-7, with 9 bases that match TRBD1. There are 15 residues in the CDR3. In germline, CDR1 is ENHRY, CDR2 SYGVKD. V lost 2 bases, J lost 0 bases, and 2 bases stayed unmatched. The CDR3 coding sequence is TGTGCCATCAGTGAGGGACAGGGGCTCTCCTACGAGCAGTACTTC. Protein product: CAISEGQGLSYEQYF.

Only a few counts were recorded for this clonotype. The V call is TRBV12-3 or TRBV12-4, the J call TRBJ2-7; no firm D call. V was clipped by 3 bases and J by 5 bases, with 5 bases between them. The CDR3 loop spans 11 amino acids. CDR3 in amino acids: CASSFRHEQYF. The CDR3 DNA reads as TGTGCCAGCAGTTTTCGCCACGAGCAGTACTTC.

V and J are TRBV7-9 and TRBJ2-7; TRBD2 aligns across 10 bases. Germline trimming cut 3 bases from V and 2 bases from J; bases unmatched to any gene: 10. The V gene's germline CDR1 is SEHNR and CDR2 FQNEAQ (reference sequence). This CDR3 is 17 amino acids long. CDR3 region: CASSFAPSGGSAYEQYF. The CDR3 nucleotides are TGTGCCAGCAGCTTTGCTCCTAGCGGGGGTTCTGCCTACGAGCAGTACTTC.

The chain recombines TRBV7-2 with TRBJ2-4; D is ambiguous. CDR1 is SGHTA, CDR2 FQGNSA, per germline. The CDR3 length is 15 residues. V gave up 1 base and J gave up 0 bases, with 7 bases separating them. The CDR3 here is CASSLEVLAKNIQYF. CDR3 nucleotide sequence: TGTGCCAGCAGCTTAGAAGTTCTAGCCAAAAACATTCAGTACTTC. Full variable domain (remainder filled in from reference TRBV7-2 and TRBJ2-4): GAGVSQSPSNKVTEKGKDVELRCDPISGHTALYWYRQSLGQGLEFLIYFQGNSAPDKSGLPSDRFSAERTGGSVSTLTIQRTQQEDSAVYLCASSLEVLAKNIQYFGAGTRLSVL.

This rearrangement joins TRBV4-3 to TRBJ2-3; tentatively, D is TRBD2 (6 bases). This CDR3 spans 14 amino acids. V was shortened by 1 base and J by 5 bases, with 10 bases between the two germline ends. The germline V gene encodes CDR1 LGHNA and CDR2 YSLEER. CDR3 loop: CASSQAWGVDTQYF. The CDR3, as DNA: TGCGCCAGCAGCCAAGCTTGGGGGGTAGATACGCAGTATTTT.

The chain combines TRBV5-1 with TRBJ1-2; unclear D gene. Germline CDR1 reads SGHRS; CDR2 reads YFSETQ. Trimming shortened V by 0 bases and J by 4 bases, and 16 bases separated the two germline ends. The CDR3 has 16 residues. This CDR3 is CASSLVSGPTSYGYTF. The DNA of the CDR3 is TGCGCCAGCAGCTTGGTCTCGGGCCCCACATCCTATGGCTACACCTTC.

CDR3 coding DNA: TGTGCCAGCAGCAGCGACCCCAGGGGGCGTCAGAATGGCTACACCTTC. This translates into CASSSDPRGRQNGYTF. The chain links TRBV6-1 to TRBJ1-2; TRBD1 agrees at 8 bases. The ends lost 6 bases at V and 6 bases at J; junction bases unmatched: 15. CDR1 and CDR2 from the germline V gene are MNHNS and SASEGT. The CDR3 totals 16 residues.

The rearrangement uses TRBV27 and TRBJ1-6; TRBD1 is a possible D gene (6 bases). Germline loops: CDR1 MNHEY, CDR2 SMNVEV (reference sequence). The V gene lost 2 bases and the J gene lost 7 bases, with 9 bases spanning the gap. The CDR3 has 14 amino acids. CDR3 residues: CASSLRTVNSPLHF. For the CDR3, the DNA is TGTGCCAGCAGTTTAAGGACAGTCAATTCACCCCTCCACTTT.

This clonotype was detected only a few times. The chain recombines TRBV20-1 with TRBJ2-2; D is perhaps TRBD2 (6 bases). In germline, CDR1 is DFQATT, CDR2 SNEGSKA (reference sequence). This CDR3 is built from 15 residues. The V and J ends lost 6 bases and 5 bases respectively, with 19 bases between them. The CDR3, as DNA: TGCAGTGCCCCAGAGGTCGGGGGAAAAACCGGGGAGCTGTTTTTT. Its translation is CSAPEVGGKTGELFF.

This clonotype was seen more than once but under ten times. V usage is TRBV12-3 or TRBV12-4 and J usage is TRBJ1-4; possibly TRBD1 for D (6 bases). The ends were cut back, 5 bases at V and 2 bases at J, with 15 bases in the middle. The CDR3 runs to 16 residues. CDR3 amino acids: CASSLRGARTNEKLFF. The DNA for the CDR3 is TGTGCCAGCAGTCTCCGGGGGGCTCGGACTAATGAAAAACTGTTTTTT.

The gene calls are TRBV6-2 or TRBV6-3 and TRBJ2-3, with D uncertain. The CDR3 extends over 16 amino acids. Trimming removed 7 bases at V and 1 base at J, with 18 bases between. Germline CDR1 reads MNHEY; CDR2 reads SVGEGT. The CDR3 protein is CASTFLGSRGTDTQYF. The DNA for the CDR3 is TGTGCCAGCACTTTCTTGGGATCAAGGGGCACAGATACGCAGTATTTT.

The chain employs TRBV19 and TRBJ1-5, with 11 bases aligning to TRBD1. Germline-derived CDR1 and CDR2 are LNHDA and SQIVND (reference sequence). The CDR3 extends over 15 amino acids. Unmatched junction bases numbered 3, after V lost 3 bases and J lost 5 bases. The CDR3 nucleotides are TGTGCCAGTAGTATTCAGGACAGGGGGCATCAGCCCCAGCATTTT. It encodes CASSIQDRGHQPQHF.

CDR3 nucleotide sequence: TGTGCCAGCAGCTCGCCGACTAGCGGGGGGGCGGATTGGCAGACCCAGTACTTC. Residues: CASSSPTSGGADWQTQYF. V is TRBV7-8 and J is TRBJ2-5; 14 bases map to TRBD2. CDR3 length: 18 residues. Germline trimming cut 4 bases from V and 6 bases from J; bases unmatched to any gene: 13. Germline values: CDR1 SGHVS, CDR2 FQNEAQ.